The 14 T cell receptor beta chains reported below all come from one sample, sequenced in a study of T-cell reconstitution after alpha-beta-depleted transplantation in children. A TCRbeta library incorporating unique molecular identifiers was prepared. MiXCR, applied by TCRdb to the PCR reads, yields one record per CDR3 protein. The sample lists about 260,000 distinct CDR3 sequences; less than 9% were seen once. The material sequenced was PBMCs, mostly from graft donor cells, taken 180 days after TCRalphabeta/CD19-depleted stem cell transplant. Every receptor here comes from a male patient younger than 18 who had a stem cell transplant for acute lymphoblastic leukemia, so the T cells may come from the graft donor.

This clonotype came up many times. V gene TRBV9 combines with J gene TRBJ2-3; D ambiguous. Germline V CDR1 and CDR2: SGDLS, YYNGEE. Trimming removed 4 bases from V and 5 bases from J, with 20 bases in between. The length of the CDR3 is 16 residues. CDR3 nucleotide sequence: TGTGCCAGCAGCACCCGGCCCCCCGAGCGAGAAGATACGCAGTATTTT. It yields the protein CASSTRPPEREDTQYF.

This clonotype was detected ten times or more. The chain carries TRBV2 and TRBJ1-1, with unresolved D. The CDR3 totals 15 residues. Germline CDR1 is SNHLY and CDR2 is FYNNEI. The ends were cut back, 6 bases at V and 0 bases at J, with 14 bases in the middle. CDR3 in amino acids: CASRVLQGMNTEAFF. The CDR3 nucleotides read TGTGCCAGCAGAGTATTACAAGGCATGAACACTGAAGCTTTCTTT.

Many counts were recorded for this clonotype. The DNA of the CDR3 is TGTGCCAGCACCCCACAGGATATGAACACTGAAGCTTTCTTT. It specifies CASTPQDMNTEAFF. The chain couples TRBV12-3 or TRBV12-4 to TRBJ1-1; tentative D call: TRBD1 (5 bases). CDR3 length: 14 amino acids. The germline V and J ends were trimmed by 7 bases and 0 bases, with 12 bases remaining between them.

This clonotype was detected many times. The chain joins TRBV27 to TRBJ2-1, with TRBD1 as a possible D gene (6 bases). V dropped 5 bases and J dropped 3 bases, with 11 bases sitting between them. The CDR3 totals 14 residues. CDR1 is MNHEY, CDR2 SMNVEV, per germline (reference sequence). The CDR3 DNA sequence: TGTGCCAGCAGTCAGACAGGCGGCTACAATGAGCAGTTCTTC. Protein: CASSQTGGYNEQFF.

The genes are TRBV18 and TRBJ1-1, with a weak D call TRBD1 (5 bases). This CDR3 is built from 15 residues. The V and J ends lost 2 bases and 2 bases respectively, with 12 bases between them. Germline assignment: CDR1 KGHSH and CDR2 LQKENI. As DNA, the CDR3 is TGTGCCAGCTCACCAGACAGCGGCTACAACACTGAAGCTTTCTTT. Translating it yields CASSPDSGYNTEAFF.

There are many counts of this clonotype. The chain is built from TRBV21-1 and TRBJ2-7. TRBV21-1 is described as a pseudogene. This CDR3 is 12 amino acids long. This CDR3 is CASSNWSYEQYF. As DNA, the CDR3 is TGTGCCAGCAGCAATTGGTCCTACGAGCAGTACTTC.

This clonotype was seen repeatedly, ten times or more. This chain links TRBV20-1 with TRBJ1-2; 9 bases fit TRBD1. V lost 3 bases and J lost 2; bases outside the gene matches: 10. The CDR3 runs 16 residues. CDR1 is DFQATT, CDR2 SNEGSKA, per germline (reference sequence). The CDR3 nucleotides read TGCAGTGCTAGCCCCTCGGGACAGGGCCGAAACTATGGCTACACCTTC. This codes for CSASPSGQGRNYGYTF.

This clonotype has at least ten counts. V is TRBV4-3 and J is TRBJ1-1; D possibly corresponds to TRBD1 (5 bases). Germline V gene sequence: CDR1 LGHNA, CDR2 YSLEER. CDR3 length equals 13 residues. V was trimmed by 4 bases and J by 4 bases, leaving 10 bases between them. The CDR3 loop is CASSLREGTEAFF. The CDR3 DNA reads TGCGCCAGCAGCCTCAGGGAGGGCACTGAAGCTTTCTTT.

This clonotype was seen ten or more times. The V call is TRBV11-1, the J call TRBJ2-1, with 13 bases matching TRBD2. The CDR3 runs to 18 residues. The junction had 8 bases not matched to a gene; V was cut back by 3 bases and J by 3 bases. CDR1 SGHAT and CDR2 FQDESV come from the germline V gene (reference sequence). CDR3 nucleotides: TGTGCCAGCAGCTTTCCCCCCTGGACTAGCGGGAGCTACAATGAGCAGTTCTTC. Translating gives CASSFPPWTSGSYNEQFF.

In its sample, this clonotype was seen many times. J is TRBJ2-7 and V is TRBV12-3 or TRBV12-4; D gene uncertain. The CDR3 has 14 amino acids. Deletions cut 6 bases from V and 3 bases from J, with 15 bases between. CDR3 nucleotide sequence: TGTGCCAGCAGCCCCCGGACCGGCCTCTACGAGCAGTACTTC. Protein product: CASSPRTGLYEQYF.

The rearrangement uses TRBV6-1 and TRBJ2-1; 7 positions match TRBD2. V dropped 7 bases and J dropped 0; count of bases not matched to a gene: 3. The CDR3 is made up of 14 amino acids. In germline, CDR1 is MNHNS, CDR2 SASEGT. CDR3 protein: CASMGGSSYNEQFF. As DNA, the CDR3 is TGTGCCAGCATGGGGGGGAGCTCCTACAATGAGCAGTTCTTC.

On this clonotype: A much bigger clone sits one base away, suggesting this may be a read error. V usage is TRBV11-2 and J usage is TRBJ2-7; weak D call: TRBD2 (6 bases). This CDR3 region has 15 residues. In germline, CDR1 is SGHAT, CDR2 FQNNGV. Here the CDR3 reads CASSLFGRGSYKQYF. The CDR3 DNA sequence: TGTGCCAGCAGCCTTTTTGGGCGGGGATCCTACAAGCAGTACTTC. The complete variable domain, with remaining parts taken from reference TRBV11-2 and TRBJ2-7, reads EAGVAQSPRYKIIEKRQSVAFWCNPISGHATLYWYQQILGQGPKLLIQFQNNGVVDDSQLPKDRFSAERLKGVDSTLKIQPAKLEDSAVYLCASSLFGRGSYKQYFGPGTRLTVT.

This clonotype has ten or more counts. The chain links TRBV18 to TRBJ1-2; D remains ambiguous. V was trimmed by 3 bases and J by 2 bases, leaving 10 bases between them. Per the germline V gene, CDR1 is KGHSH and CDR2 is LQKENI. The CDR3 extends over 14 amino acids. CDR3 protein: CASSPQRSNYGYTF. The CDR3 DNA reads as TGTGCCAGCTCACCTCAGAGAAGCAACTATGGCTACACCTTC.

This clonotype appeared many times. The chain combines TRBV27 with TRBJ2-5; D is perhaps TRBD1 or TRBD2 (5 bases each). There are 13 residues in the CDR3. V lost 5 bases and J lost 2, with 9 bases in between. Germline V lookup: CDR1 MNHEY, CDR2 SMNVEV (reference sequence). Written as DNA, the CDR3 is TGTGCCAGCAGTACTAGACAGCAAGAGACCCAGTACTTC. Translating it yields CASSTRQQETQYF.